These 22 T cell receptor beta chains originate from one sample sequenced in a study of human T cells and chemical hapten exposure. TCRdb used MiXCR to reprocess the RACE reads, holding one entry per CDR3 protein. The sample includes some 99,000 distinct CDR3 sequences, about a tenth of them seen just once. Time point described: patch test 2, 6 weeks after DPC sensitization. Documented treatment: therapeutic diphenylcyclopropenone sensitization with weekly scalp DPC. The sample here was whole blood, taken in connection with sensitization to the hapten diphenylcyclopropenone (DPC). The receptors were gathered from a woman between 35 and 50 years old with alopecia areata. Some clones in this sample may be carry-over from other donors' samples.

Many counts were recorded for this clonotype. The chain recombines TRBV27 with TRBJ2-1, with 9 bases matching TRBD2. With V trimmed by 2 bases and J by 9 bases, 14 bases remained unmatched. The CDR3 has 17 amino acids. Germline CDR1 reads MNHEY; CDR2 reads SMNVEV (reference sequence). CDR3 sequence reads: CASSLLRSGGPRSEQFF. The CDR3 DNA follows: TGTGCCAGCAGTTTACTTCGCAGCGGGGGGCCAAGGAGTGAGCAGTTCTTC.

This clonotype appeared a few times. The rearrangement links TRBV6-5 to TRBJ1-2, with 8 nucleotides matching TRBD1. The CDR3 totals 15 residues. Germline values: CDR1 MNHEY, CDR2 SVGAGI. V lost 6 bases, J lost 2 bases, and 8 bases stayed unmatched. CDR3 residues: CASRPQGAQNYGYTF. DNA for the CDR3: TGTGCCAGCAGGCCGCAGGGGGCGCAGAACTATGGCTACACCTTC.

This clonotype was recorded at least ten times. This chain links TRBV7-2 with TRBJ1-6; the D is unclear. V gave up 3 bases and J gave up 7 bases, with 13 bases separating them. CDR3 length: 15 amino acids. In germline, CDR1 is SGHTA, CDR2 FQGNSA. The CDR3 loop is CASSFGVLRNSPLHF. CDR3 coding DNA: TGTGCCAGCAGCTTCGGGGTCTTAAGGAATTCACCCCTCCACTTT.

This chain links TRBV29-1 with TRBJ1-4, with a tentative D call TRBD1 (5 bases). Trimming cost V 1 base and J 10 bases, with 16 bases left between them. Per the germline V gene, CDR1 is SQVTM and CDR2 is ANQGSEA. The CDR3 length is 14 residues. DNA for the CDR3: TGCAGCGTTGAAGCCCGGGCAGGGATCGGAAAACTGTTTTTT. Encoded protein: CSVEARAGIGKLFF.

As to this clonotype: A single base separates this from a much larger clone, so it may be a read error. V is TRBV12-3 or TRBV12-4 and J is TRBJ1-1; D not certain. This CDR3 comprises 14 residues. The CDR3 DNA follows: TGTGCCTGCAGTTTTCAAAGGGTTTACACTGAAGCTTTCTTT. It codes for CACSFQRVYTEAFF.

The chain carries TRBV12-3 or TRBV12-4 and TRBJ1-4; D is unresolved. V lost 8 bases and J lost 2, with 12 bases in between. The CDR3 contains 14 residues. The CDR3 here is CASGREWTNEKLFF. The CDR3, as DNA: TGTGCCAGCGGCCGGGAATGGACTAATGAAAAACTGTTTTTT.

The chain couples TRBV6-2 or TRBV6-3 to TRBJ2-1, with 11 nucleotides matching TRBD1. Germline loops: CDR1 MNHEY, CDR2 SVGEGT. The V segment lost 8 bases and the J segment 1 base; nucleotides outside the gene matches: 13. The CDR3 has 18 residues. The CDR3 spells CASRDRGNGVASYNEQFF. As DNA, the CDR3 is TGTGCCAGCCGGGACAGGGGGAATGGTGTTGCTTCCTACAATGAGCAGTTCTTC.

The table lists this clonotype with many counts. V and J are TRBV4-3 and TRBJ2-1, with TRBD2 identical over 13 bases. Looked up from germline, CDR1 is LGHNA and CDR2 is YSLEER. J gave up 7 bases and V 5 bases, and 5 bases lay outside the gene matches. The CDR3 is 15 amino acids. CDR3 sequence (DNA): TGCGCCAGCAGCTTACTAGCGGGGGGGATGAATGAGCAGTTCTTC. Translating it yields CASSLLAGGMNEQFF.

This clonotype has more than one count but fewer than ten. The V call is TRBV27, the J call TRBJ1-1, with D possibly TRBD1 on 5 matching bases. Germline-derived CDR1 and CDR2 are MNHEY and SMNVEV (reference sequence). This CDR3 has 14 amino acids. The ends were cut back, 5 bases at V and 1 base at J, with 11 bases in the middle. CDR3 residues: CASSKGRENTEAFF. In DNA form, the CDR3 reads TGTGCCAGCAGTAAGGGACGGGAGAACACTGAAGCTTTCTTT.

This clonotype has at least ten counts. The chain couples TRBV12-3 or TRBV12-4 to TRBJ2-3, with 8 bases aligning to TRBD2. The trim removed 3 bases at V and 2 bases at J, leaving 7 bases unmatched. The CDR3 spans 16 residues. The CDR3 nucleotides are TGTGCCAGCAGTTTTAGGCGCGGGGGGATCACAGATACGCAGTATTTT. Its protein is CASSFRRGGITDTQYF.

V is TRBV18 and J is TRBJ1-6; no definite D call. V gave up 3 bases and J gave up 1 base, with 13 bases separating them. Germline CDR1 and CDR2: KGHSH and LQKENI. The CDR3 is 17 residues long. The CDR3 coding sequence is TGTGCCAGCTCACCCCGGGCCGCTTGGTCCTATAATTCACCCCTCCACTTT. Its protein is CASSPRAAWSYNSPLHF.

The gene calls are TRBV20-1 and TRBJ1-5; D may be TRBD1 (6 bases). The CDR3 runs 12 residues. The germline CDR1 and CDR2 sequences are DFQATT and SNEGSKA (reference sequence). V lost 5 bases and J 5 bases, leaving 10 bases between the germline ends. The CDR3 is CSALRGDQPQHF. The CDR3 DNA reads TGCAGTGCTTTAAGGGGGGATCAGCCCCAGCATTTT.

In this sample, this clonotype turned up many times. The J gene is TRBJ1-1, the V gene TRBV28; tentatively, D is TRBD1 (5 bases). Trimming left V 8 bases short and J 0 bases short, with 16 bases between. Germline CDR1 is MDHEN and CDR2 is SYDVKM. There are 15 residues in the CDR3. CDR3 loop: CASFGAGRLNTEAFF. CDR3 bases: TGTGCCAGCTTCGGGGCAGGGCGTCTGAACACTGAAGCTTTCTTT.

A word on this clonotype: This could be a read error, since a much larger clone is one nucleotide away. This CDR3 fails to terminate in the conserved phenylalanine or tryptophan, so it likely reflects a read error. The DNA is left out, because the CDR3 cannot be placed on it with certainty; the CDR3 is given as TCRdb lists it. This chain uses TRBV5-4 with TRBJ1-1; the table names TRBD1, a call not compared with the DNA. Germline CDR1 reads SGHNT; CDR2 reads YYREEE (reference sequence). The CDR3 has 12 residues if both end residues are counted. The CDR3 loop reads CASSSGGTGMLL.

The chain recombines TRBV20-1 with TRBJ2-4; the D gene is possibly TRBD2 (7 bases). The length of the CDR3 is 18 residues. Germline V gene sequence: CDR1 DFQATT, CDR2 SNEGSKA (reference sequence). V lost 0 bases to trimming and J lost 4 bases, with 22 bases between them. The CDR3 DNA follows: TGCAGTGCTAGAGATGCAAAGGTGGGGGGGACACTGAAAAACATTCAGTACTTC. Its translation: CSARDAKVGGTLKNIQYF.

A few counts support this clonotype. The chain uses TRBV6-6 and TRBJ1-1; the D is unclear. Germline V gene sequence: CDR1 MNHNY, CDR2 SVGAGI (reference sequence). The CDR3 is made up of 14 amino acids. V shed 2 bases and J shed 8 bases, with 15 bases lying between them. Here the CDR3 DNA reads TGTGCCAGCAGTTACACCTCCCGACGGCAAGAAGCTTTCTTT. Translation: CASSYTSRRQEAFF.

The table lists this clonotype with many counts. The chain couples TRBV19 to TRBJ2-3; 14 bases are a match to TRBD2. The germline CDR1 and CDR2 sequences are LNHDA and SQIVND (reference sequence). This CDR3 comprises 18 residues. The V and J ends lost 6 bases and 1 base, in that order; junction bases with no gene match: 9. CDR3 in DNA: TGTGCCAGTAGCCGAGGACTAGCGGGGGGTCGAGGCACAGATACGCAGTATTTT. This encodes CASSRGLAGGRGTDTQYF.

This chain links TRBV20-1 with TRBJ1-1; 8 bases are shared with TRBD1. Germline V gene sequence: CDR1 DFQATT, CDR2 SNEGSKA (reference sequence). The ends lost 3 bases at V and 5 bases at J; junction bases unmatched: 5. This CDR3 is built from 13 residues. CDR3 amino acids: CSARGQEGTEAFF. The CDR3 DNA reads TGCAGTGCTAGGGGACAGGAGGGTACTGAAGCTTTCTTT.

This clonotype appeared many times. This sequence joins TRBV29-1 and TRBJ2-5, with D perhaps TRBD1 (6 bases). The germline CDR1 and CDR2 sequences are SQVTM and ANQGSEA. V gave up 6 bases and J gave up 3 bases, with 11 bases separating them. This CDR3 contains 12 residues. The CDR3 nucleotides read TGCAGCGTGACAGGTTCAAAAGAGACCCAGTACTTC. It yields the protein CSVTGSKETQYF.

This clonotype has just a few counts. This rearrangement joins TRBV4-3 to TRBJ1-1; D gene unclear. The CDR3 sequence is 12 residues long. Germline-derived CDR1 and CDR2 are LGHNA and YSLEER. V shed 1 base and J shed 10 bases, with 10 bases lying between them. This chain's CDR3 is CASSQGYGLAFF. CDR3 DNA sequence: TGCGCCAGCAGCCAAGGGTACGGATTAGCTTTCTTT.

The chain uses TRBV28 and TRBJ2-3; TRBD2 aligns across 7 bases. The V gene's germline CDR1 is MDHEN and CDR2 SYDVKM. The CDR3 runs 14 residues. V was clipped by 7 bases and J by 4 bases; unmatched bases: 8. The CDR3 spells CASIPGAGADTQYF. As DNA, the CDR3 is TGTGCCAGCATCCCTGGGGCGGGGGCAGATACGCAGTATTTT.

This chain links TRBV10-3 with TRBJ2-2; D is perhaps TRBD1 or TRBD2 (6 bases each). This CDR3 region has 15 residues. Germline V gives CDR1 ENHRY, CDR2 SYGVKD. V shed 3 bases and J shed 4 bases, with 12 bases lying between them. The CDR3 sequence is CAISDWGARTGELFF. CDR3 in DNA: TGTGCCATCAGTGATTGGGGGGCGCGCACCGGGGAGCTGTTTTTT.